This is a list of T cell receptor beta chains from one sample in a study of blood T cell repertoires in COVID-19. TCRdb keeps only in-frame clones here, not all; method: immunoSEQ multiplex PCR. The sample consists of some 120,000 clones, almost 90% of them appearing once. What was sequenced was peripheral blood. These receptor sequences come from a woman aged 45-65 years with active or convalescent COVID-19. The CDR3 runs from the conserved cysteine through the conserved F or W. The size of a clone is reported for some rows only, either as once, few or many, or as a class for expanded clones.

v_call	clone_size	j_call	cdr3_aa
TRBV4-3	.	TRBJ2-1	CASSQLGGAGFMDEQFF
TRBV2	.	TRBJ1-6	CASRATGGYSPLHF
TRBV27	.	TRBJ2-7	CASSLEGVKAEQYF
TRBV28	.	TRBJ2-2	CASSLRGLGGELFF
TRBV13	.	TRBJ2-7	CASSSRDEQYF
TRBV2	.	TRBJ2-2	CASLYEENTGELFF
TRBV10-3	.	TRBJ1-2	CAISVSGGDGYTF
TRBV7-9	once	TRBJ2-3	CASSTPRVPTDTQYF
TRBV11-3	.	TRBJ1-1	CASSARAGVNTEAFF
TRBV27	.	TRBJ2-1	CATRLAGGKYNEQFF
TRBV10-3	.	TRBJ2-2	CAISGHIDRAGELFF
TRBV5-8	.	TRBJ1-2	CASSRGQAGYGYTF
TRBV7-9	.	TRBJ2-1	CASSLGLALNEQFF
TRBV6-2/TRBV6-3	.	TRBJ2-5	CASSYPGLAGEETQYF
TRBV4-1	.	TRBJ2-7	CASSPQDQGSYEQYF
TRBV4-2	.	TRBJ2-7	CASSPRGPASYEQYF
TRBV6-5	.	TRBJ2-5	CASKFTSGSGETQYF
TRBV5-8	.	TRBJ2-1	CASTLGGHPALNEQFF
TRBV11-2	.	TRBJ2-1	CASSLVRGPYPYNEQFF
TRBV25-1	.	TRBJ2-5	CASSAPGLAVQETQYF
TRBV24-1	.	TRBJ2-1	CATSFGTRDEQFF
TRBV18	.	TRBJ2-3	CASSPPSTDTQYF
TRBV19	.	TRBJ1-6	CASSWTGGIGPLHF
TRBV18	.	TRBJ1-4	CASSPRSEGAEKLFF
TRBV24-1	.	TRBJ2-5	CATSHARLAQETQYF
TRBV5-6	few	TRBJ1-1	CASRLQGYTEAFF
TRBV29-1	.	TRBJ1-6	CSVDTGQGSLHGCNSPLHF
TRBV6-2/TRBV6-3	once	TRBJ2-2	CASSYPGLAGGGTGELFF
TRBV2	.	TRBJ2-7	CANGGLAGGSFYEQYF
TRBV7-2	.	TRBJ2-6	CASSSGFSGANVLTF
TRBV4-1	.	TRBJ2-1	CASSLRTGGNEQFF
TRBV19	.	TRBJ2-4	CASTLPGTSGSWYIQYF
TRBV4-2	.	TRBJ2-7	CASSQPIGSGSSYEQYF
TRBV9	once	TRBJ2-3	CASSVEGGSATDTQYF
TRBV7-2	.	TRBJ2-1	CASLITGYSSYNEQFF
TRBV6-6	once	TRBJ1-1	CASTWTGGTEAFF
TRBV24-1	few	TRBJ1-4	CATSAEEKLFF
TRBV6-4	.	TRBJ2-7	CASYRVEQYF
TRBV27	.	TRBJ2-7	CASSLGYPLHEQYF
TRBV19	.	TRBJ2-1	CASSPRTSGGYNEQFF